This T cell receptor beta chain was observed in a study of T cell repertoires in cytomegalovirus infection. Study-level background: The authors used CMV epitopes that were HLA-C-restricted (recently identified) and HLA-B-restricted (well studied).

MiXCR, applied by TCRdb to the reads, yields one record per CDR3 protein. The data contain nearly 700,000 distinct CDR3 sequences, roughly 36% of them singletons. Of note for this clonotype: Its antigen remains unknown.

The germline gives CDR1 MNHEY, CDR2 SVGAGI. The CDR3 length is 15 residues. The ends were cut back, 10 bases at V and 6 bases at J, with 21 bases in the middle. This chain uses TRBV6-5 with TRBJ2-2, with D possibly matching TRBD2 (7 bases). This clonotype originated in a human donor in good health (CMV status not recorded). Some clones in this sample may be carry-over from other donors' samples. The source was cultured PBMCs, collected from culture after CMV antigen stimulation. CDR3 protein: CATQIGGGASGELFF. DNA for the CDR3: TGTGCCACCCAGATCGGTGGGGGGGCGTCCGGGGAGCTGTTTTTT.